Below are 32 T cell receptor beta chains sequenced from a single sample in a study of human T cells and chemical hapten exposure. The library tagged each cDNA molecule with unique molecular identifiers. MiXCR, applied by TCRdb to the reads, yields one record per CDR3 protein. The table lists about 5,100 distinct CDR3 sequences, roughly 53% of them singletons. Treatment specified: therapeutic diphenylcyclopropenone sensitization with weekly scalp DPC. The specimen comprised whole blood, sampled before DPC sensitization or 2, 6, or about 24 weeks after (not recorded which). The source of these receptors is an adult with alopecia areata. Some clones in this sample may be carry-over from other donors' samples. This table probably holds off-target reads from a library built for another chain.

The chain links TRBV10-1 to TRBJ2-1, with 7 nucleotides matching TRBD2. The CDR3 runs to 13 residues. Germline trimming cut 5 bases from V and 7 bases from J; bases unmatched to any gene: 5. Per germline, CDR1 WNHNN and CDR2 SYGVQD (reference sequence). As DNA, the CDR3 is TGCGCCAGCAGTTTCAGCGGGAAGAATGAGCAGTTCTTC. Amino acids: CASSFSGKNEQFF.

This clonotype was observed a few times. The rearrangement links TRBV20-1 to TRBJ2-3; 9 positions match TRBD2. Germline V gives CDR1 DFQATT, CDR2 SNEGSKA (reference sequence). This CDR3 spans 15 amino acids. V was pared by 0 bases and J by 3 bases, with 4 bases of the junction left unmatched. Written as DNA, the CDR3 is TGCAGTGCTAGAGATCCAGGACTAGCGACAGATACGCAGTATTTT. It specifies CSARDPGLATDTQYF.

The chain carries TRBV5-6 and TRBJ2-5; D gene uncertain. Looked up from germline, CDR1 is SGHDT and CDR2 is YYEEEE. The germline V and J ends were trimmed by 1 base and 5 bases, with 21 bases remaining between them. The CDR3 consists of 17 residues. CDR3 DNA sequence: TGTGCCAGCAGCTTGTTAACGGCCCCAGGAGTACGGGAGACCCAGTACTTC. Translation gives CASSLLTAPGVRETQYF.

This clonotype was observed a handful of times. The chain carries TRBV11-2 and TRBJ2-7, with D possibly matching TRBD1 (6 bases). CDR1 SGHAT and CDR2 FQNNGV come from the germline V gene. V was shortened by 5 bases and J by 6 bases, with 17 bases between the two germline ends. The CDR3 consists of 14 residues. CDR3 amino acids: CASSLTGPLGEQYF. CDR3 coding DNA: TGTGCCAGCAGCCTTACAGGGCCCTTGGGCGAGCAGTACTTC.

The rearrangement uses TRBV3-1 and TRBJ2-3; the D is unclear. Germline V lookup: CDR1 LGHDT, CDR2 YNNKEL (reference sequence). The V gene lost 3 bases and the J gene lost 8 bases, with 12 bases spanning the gap. The CDR3 length is 13 residues. The CDR3 nucleotides read TGTGCCAGCAGCCAGTCTGGTATGGGTACGCAGTATTTT. Translation gives CASSQSGMGTQYF.

This rearrangement joins TRBV18 to TRBJ2-7; TRBD1 matches 7 bases. Per the germline V gene, CDR1 is KGHSH and CDR2 is LQKENI. The V gene end was trimmed by 6 bases and the J gene end by 2 bases; junction bases not matched to a gene: 7. The CDR3 extends over 14 amino acids. In DNA form, the CDR3 reads TGTGCCAGCTCGCCCCCTGGGACAGCCTACGAGCAGTACTTC. As protein: CASSPPGTAYEQYF.

The chain links TRBV27 to TRBJ2-1; 7 nucleotides line up with TRBD1. The CDR3 length is 14 residues. The junction had 9 bases not matched to a gene; V was cut back by 3 bases and J by 10 bases. Germline V gene sequence: CDR1 MNHEY, CDR2 SMNVEV (reference sequence). The CDR3, as DNA: TGTGCCAGCAGTTTTCCCCACAGGGGCGGGGAGCAGTTCTTC. Its translation: CASSFPHRGGEQFF.

The chain combines TRBV5-1 with TRBJ2-2; D possibly corresponds to TRBD2 (6 bases). V shed 0 bases and J shed 1 base, with 10 bases lying between them. Looked up from germline, CDR1 is SGHRS and CDR2 is YFSETQ. This CDR3 contains 16 residues. CDR3 sequence reads: CASSLAASENTGELFF. The DNA for the CDR3 is TGCGCCAGCAGCTTGGCGGCTAGCGAGAACACCGGGGAGCTGTTTTTT.

This chain connects TRBV10-3 to TRBJ1-4, with a weak D call TRBD1 (6 bases). Trimming shortened V by 0 bases and J by 7 bases, and 9 bases separated the two germline ends. The CDR3 loop spans 14 amino acids. CDR1 is ENHRY and CDR2 is SYGVKD in the germline V gene. The CDR3 region is CAISESGGGEKLFF. CDR3 DNA: TGTGCCATCAGTGAGTCCGGGGGCGGTGAAAAACTGTTTTTT.

This chain connects TRBV11-2 to TRBJ1-1, with D unresolved. Trimming removed 1 base at V and 7 bases at J, with 7 bases between. The CDR3 runs 12 residues. Per the germline V gene, CDR1 is SGHAT and CDR2 is FQNNGV. CDR3 sequence reads: CASSLVTVEAFF. CDR3 DNA: TGTGCCAGCAGCTTAGTTACCGTTGAAGCTTTCTTT.

In this sample, this clonotype turned up a few times. This rearrangement joins TRBV28 to TRBJ2-3; perhaps TRBD1 as D (6 bases). Germline V CDR1 and CDR2: MDHEN, SYDVKM. Deletions cut 8 bases from V and 1 base from J, with 16 bases between. The CDR3 covers 15 residues. In DNA, the CDR3 is TGTGCCAGCGATCGCAGGGGAGTCGGCACAGATACGCAGTATTTT. This sequence encodes CASDRRGVGTDTQYF.

This clonotype has a single count. The gene calls are TRBV6-6 and TRBJ2-4; 8 bases are a match to TRBD1. With 5 bases clipped from V and 3 bases from J, the junction kept 12 bases outside the gene matches. Germline assignment: CDR1 MNHNY and CDR2 SVGAGI (reference sequence). The CDR3 extends over 17 amino acids. CDR3 loop: CASSLSPLGTGKNIQYF. CDR3 coding DNA: TGTGCCAGCAGTCTAAGCCCCCTTGGGACAGGCAAAAACATTCAGTACTTC.

V is TRBV2 and J is TRBJ2-3; 8 bases align to TRBD2. Germline CDR1 reads SNHLY; CDR2 reads FYNNEI. V lost 1 base to trimming and J lost 3 bases; unmatched junction nucleotides: 3. There are 15 residues in the CDR3. CDR3 DNA: TGTGCCAGCAGTGAAGTAGCGGGACGGACAGATACGCAGTATTTT. As protein: CASSEVAGRTDTQYF.

The chain is built from TRBV21-1 and TRBJ2-1; the table assigns TRBD2, which was not confirmed against the DNA. TRBV21-1 is a recognized pseudogene. The CDR3 is made up of 14 amino acids. CDR3 DNA: TGTGCCAGCAGCAAGGGCTCAGGGCCTGATGAGCAGTTCTTC. Its protein is CASSKGSGPDEQFF.

The chain joins TRBV5-6 to TRBJ2-7, with 10 nucleotides matching TRBD1. Losses at the gene ends were 0 bases for V and 5 bases for J; bases not matched to a gene: 5. From germline, CDR1 is SGHDT and CDR2 YYEEEE. This CDR3 is built from 15 residues. CDR3 in amino acids: CASSLAPTGGNEQYF. The CDR3 DNA reads TGTGCCAGCAGCTTGGCTCCGACAGGGGGCAACGAGCAGTACTTC.

The chain carries TRBV4-3 and TRBJ2-5, with 11 bases lining up with TRBD2. The V and J ends lost 5 bases and 1 base, in that order; junction bases with no gene match: 3. Germline CDR1 reads LGHNA; CDR2 reads YSLEER. The CDR3 has 15 amino acids. CDR3 DNA: TGCGCCAGCAGCTTCGGGACTAGCGGCCAAGAGACCCAGTACTTC. Translated, it gives CASSFGTSGQETQYF.

The chain links TRBV3-1 to TRBJ2-5; D not certain. Germline CDR1 LGHDT, CDR2 YNNKEL (reference sequence). The V end was cut by 4 bases, the J end by 3 bases, with 15 bases between. This CDR3 region has 15 residues. The CDR3 here is CASSPSWRTKETQYF. The DNA of the CDR3 is TGTGCCAGCAGCCCCTCCTGGCGGACCAAAGAGACCCAGTACTTC.

This chain uses TRBV20-1 with TRBJ2-1, with D unclear. Trimming stripped 1 base from V and 5 bases from J, with 9 bases between. This CDR3 comprises 13 residues. CDR1 DFQATT and CDR2 SNEGSKA come from the germline V gene (reference sequence). The CDR3 here is CSARAESDNEQFF. The CDR3 bases are TGCAGTGCTAGAGCCGAATCCGACAATGAGCAGTTCTTC.

The genes are TRBV10-1 and TRBJ2-1, with TRBD1 as a possible D gene (5 bases). The V gene's germline CDR1 is WNHNN and CDR2 SYGVQD (reference sequence). V shed 4 bases and J shed 6 bases, with 13 bases lying between them. CDR3 size: 14 residues. CDR3 nucleotides: TGCGCCAGCAGTGCTACAGGACCTTCCAATGAGCAGTTCTTC. This codes for CASSATGPSNEQFF.

This clonotype was seen more than once but under ten times. J is TRBJ2-1 and V is TRBV5-1; D may be TRBD2 (6 bases). V was clipped by 4 bases and J by 2 bases, with 19 bases between them. This CDR3 has 17 residues. CDR1 and CDR2 (germline): SGHRS, YFSETQ. CDR3: CASSLLGQAGTYNEQFF. The CDR3 bases are TGCGCCAGCAGCCTTTTGGGGCAAGCGGGCACCTACAATGAGCAGTTCTTC.

The genes are TRBV29-1 and TRBJ2-3; TRBD2 is a possible D gene (6 bases). There are 15 residues in the CDR3. Trimming took off 8 bases at V and 3 bases at J, with 21 bases between the two ends. The germline V gene encodes CDR1 SQVTM and CDR2 ANQGSEA. CDR3 sequence: CSSASGRIGTDTQYF. The CDR3 DNA sequence: TGCAGCTCCGCCAGTGGGAGGATTGGAACAGATACGCAGTATTTT.

This chain connects TRBV10-3 to TRBJ2-3; D not resolved. V lost 7 bases and J lost 1, with 6 bases in between. In germline, CDR1 is ENHRY, CDR2 SYGVKD. This CDR3 is 12 amino acids long. CDR3 sequence reads: CAITGGTDTQYF. CDR3 bases: TGTGCCATCACCGGCGGCACAGATACGCAGTATTTT.

This clonotype was counted only a few times. This chain links TRBV9 with TRBJ2-3; D is ambiguous. Germline CDR1 reads SGDLS; CDR2 reads YYNGEE. The CDR3 contains 11 residues. The germline V and J ends were trimmed by 0 bases and 7 bases, with 3 bases remaining between them. The CDR3 coding sequence is TGTGCCAGCAGCGTAGGGAATACGCAGTATTTT. Its translation: CASSVGNTQYF.

The chain combines TRBV11-2 with TRBJ2-7; 9 nucleotides align to TRBD2. The CDR3 totals 18 residues. V gave up 5 bases and J gave up 4 bases; unmatched junction bases: 18. In germline, CDR1 is SGHAT, CDR2 FQNNGV. CDR3 nucleotide sequence: TGTGCCAGCAGCCCCCTTTCTAGAGCGGGAGGAGCGGGATACGAGCAGTACTTC. Protein product: CASSPLSRAGGAGYEQYF.

This clonotype has more than one count but fewer than ten. The DNA for the CDR3 is TGCGCCAGCAGGAGAAGTCCAAGCACAGATACGCAGTATTTT. It encodes CASRRSPSTDTQYF. This chain uses TRBV5-1 with TRBJ2-3; D not certain. V was shortened by 5 bases and J by 0 bases, with 10 bases between the two germline ends. CDR3 length equals 14 residues. Per the germline V gene, CDR1 is SGHRS and CDR2 is YFSETQ.

The chain uses TRBV7-9 and TRBJ2-5, with D possibly being TRBD2 (6 bases). The CDR3 has 15 residues. The germline V gene has CDR1 SEHNR and CDR2 FQNEAQ (reference sequence). V dropped 0 bases and J dropped 2 bases, with 10 bases sitting between them. As DNA, the CDR3 is TGTGCCAGCAGCTTAGCGCGGGGATCTCAAGAGACCCAGTACTTC. Translated, it gives CASSLARGSQETQYF.

This clonotype was seen a few times. The V call is TRBV5-1, the J call TRBJ2-5; TRBD1 or TRBD2 may be the D gene (6 bases each). The CDR3 runs to 15 residues. Germline V gives CDR1 SGHRS, CDR2 YFSETQ. V was pared by 6 bases and J by 5 bases, with 20 bases between. In DNA, the CDR3 is TGCGCCAGCAACCCCTGGGGGGCTCAGCAGGAGACCCAGTACTTC. It yields the protein CASNPWGAQQETQYF.

CDR3 region: CSARGLAGGGINEQFF. CDR3 DNA sequence: TGCAGTGCTAGAGGCCTAGCGGGAGGTGGAATCAATGAGCAGTTCTTC. The V call is TRBV20-1, the J call TRBJ2-1, with TRBD2 matching over 11 bases. Germline CDR1 reads DFQATT; CDR2 reads SNEGSKA (reference sequence). The CDR3 spans 16 residues. V lost 1 base and J lost 6; bases outside the gene matches: 8.

The chain employs TRBV20-1 and TRBJ2-7; D possibly corresponds to TRBD2 (5 bases). Germline values: CDR1 DFQATT, CDR2 SNEGSKA (reference sequence). V was clipped by 3 bases and J by 2 bases, with 11 bases between them. The CDR3 has 13 residues. The DNA for the CDR3 is TGCAGTGCTAGCGGGATCTCCCCCTACGAGCAGTACTTC. It codes for CSASGISPYEQYF.

This clonotype came up a few times. The chain recombines TRBV19 with TRBJ2-2; 8 bases map to TRBD2. V was pared by 5 bases and J by 6 bases, with 8 bases of the junction left unmatched. The CDR3 is 15 amino acids. CDR1 is LNHDA, CDR2 SQIVND, per germline (reference sequence). CDR3 in DNA: TGTGCCAGTAGTGGGAGACTAGCGCCCGCCGGGGAGCTGTTTTTT. Translation: CASSGRLAPAGELFF.

The gene calls are TRBV20-1 and TRBJ2-5; 10 positions agree with TRBD2. CDR3 length: 15 residues. Unmatched junction bases numbered 7, after V lost 3 bases and J lost 3 bases. Looked up from germline, CDR1 is DFQATT and CDR2 is SNEGSKA (reference sequence). DNA for the CDR3: TGCAGTGCTAGCCAGCTAGCGGGAGTAAAAGAGACCCAGTACTTC. Translated: CSASQLAGVKETQYF.

The rearrangement joins TRBV29-1 to TRBJ2-5; D is possibly TRBD1 (5 bases). CDR3 length equals 11 residues. Trimming pared 7 bases from V and 5 bases from J, leaving 11 bases between. Germline lookup yields CDR1 SQVTM and CDR2 ANQGSEA. The CDR3 is CSARVAETQYF. The DNA of the CDR3 is TGCAGCGCCAGGGTAGCCGAGACCCAGTACTTC.